This T cell receptor beta chain was sequenced for a study of T cells in Graves' hyperthyroidism and ophthalmopathy. Overall study findings and caveats: Stable hyperthyroidism was separated from ophthalmopathy by a model based on 13 V-J features.

There were TCR beta CDR3 regions amplified from RNA transcripts. RT-PCR in the first round (using the HTBI primer set) targeted the TCR CDR3. TCRdb redid the calling of the multiplex PCR reads with MiXCR, one entry per CDR3 protein. The sample yields a few hundred thousand distinct CDR3 sequences, around 20% seen once. This CDR3 contains 14 residues. Trimming removed 4 bases from V and 4 bases from J, with 13 bases in between. Looked up from germline, CDR1 is MNHEY and CDR2 is SMNVEV (reference sequence). These patients, aged 18 to 65, had recently diagnosed hyperthyroidism lasting under 2 months. Remarks on this clonotype: Its antigen remains unidentified.

Sequences were obtained from blood. The chain employs TRBV27 and TRBJ1-1, with TRBD1 as a possible D gene (6 bases). The TCR originated in a man in his late teens or twenties with Graves' hyperthyroidism. CDR3 sequence reads: CASSWGQGLTEAFF. The CDR3 DNA reads TGTGCCAGCAGTTGGGGGCAGGGTCTCACTGAAGCTTTCTTT.